This T cell receptor (beta chain) was recorded in a study of T cell responses to AZD1222 COVID-19 vaccine. Produced via immunoSEQ multiplex PCR; TCRdb's table is partial and in-frame only. The repertoire consists of about 150,000 clones, with 89% occurring once and the leading ten covering approximately 5.1%. Per germline, CDR1 LGHNA and CDR2 YNFKEQ. V lost 0 bases, J lost 0 bases, and 11 bases stayed unmatched. CDR3 length equals 20 residues. The gene calls are TRBV4-2 and TRBJ2-1, with TRBD2 identical over 10 bases. The receptor was derived from an adult in good health. The source was peripheral blood, collected on day 0 of AZD1222 vaccination. CDR3 bases: TGTGCCAGCAGCCAAGATCCCGGACTAGCGGAAATGAGCTCCTACAATGAGCAGTTCTTC. Amino acid sequence: CASSQDPGLAEMSSYNEQFF.